This T cell receptor (beta chain) was found in a study of T cells in Graves' hyperthyroidism and ophthalmopathy. The CDR3 is made up of 18 amino acids. Germline loops: CDR1 LNHDA, CDR2 SQIVND (reference sequence). V shed 5 bases, J shed 3 bases, and the junction held 16 bases outside the gene matches. This clonotype was counted at least ten times. What was amplified from RNA transcripts were TCR beta CDR3 regions. When the TCR CDR3 underwent first-round RT-PCR, the HTBI primer set was used. From the multiplex PCR reads, TCRdb called clonotypes with MiXCR, one entry per CDR3 protein. This sample has 460,000 or so distinct CDR3 sequences, with approximately 15% found just once.

The chain carries TRBV19 and TRBJ1-1; 9 bases map to TRBD1. The specimen sequenced was blood. The receptor was derived from a woman between 18 and 29 years old with Graves' hyperthyroidism. The CDR3 coding sequence is TGTGCCAGTAGTCCGAGAAGTCCCGACAGGGGGAGGGACACTGAAGCTTTCTTT. This translates into CASSPRSPDRGRDTEAFF.